A single sample is the source of the 6 T cell receptor beta chains below, sequenced in a study of T cells in Graves' hyperthyroidism and ophthalmopathy. The CDR3 regions of TCR beta were amplified from RNA transcripts. When the TCR CDR3 underwent first-round RT-PCR, the HTBI primer set was used. Via MiXCR, TCRdb re-called the multiplex PCR reads, giving one row per CDR3 protein. In the table there are about 640,000 distinct CDR3 sequences, 20% to 25% of which are singletons. Specimen: blood. These receptors originate from a man aged 25 to 45 with Graves' ophthalmopathy.

This clonotype was counted at least ten times. The chain carries TRBV5-1 and TRBJ1-1; 10 positions match TRBD1. Germline trimming cut 1 base from V and 11 bases from J; bases unmatched to any gene: 8. This CDR3 is built from 14 residues. Per the germline V gene, CDR1 is SGHRS and CDR2 is YFSETQ. The CDR3 protein is CASSLSETGGKAFF. The CDR3 DNA reads TGCGCCAGCAGCTTGTCTGAGACAGGGGGCAAGGCTTTCTTT.

This clonotype was detected many times. This chain connects TRBV3-1 to TRBJ1-4, with D unresolved. The germline gives CDR1 LGHDT, CDR2 YNNKEL (reference sequence). The ends were cut back, 6 bases at V and 5 bases at J, with 13 bases in the middle. This CDR3 comprises 14 residues. The CDR3, as DNA: TGTGCCAGCAGACCGACGGGCCTCAATGAAAAACTGTTTTTT. It is translated as CASRPTGLNEKLFF.

This clonotype has at least ten counts. This chain links TRBV7-2 with TRBJ1-1; D is unclear. With 2 bases removed from V and 0 bases from J, the gap between germline ends came to 4 bases. There are 13 residues in the CDR3. CDR1 is SGHTA and CDR2 is FQGNSA in the germline V gene. The CDR3 spells CASSLWMNTEAFF. The CDR3 nucleotides are TGTGCCAGCAGCTTATGGATGAACACTGAAGCTTTCTTT.

The chain recombines TRBV5-1 with TRBJ1-4; D not certain. CDR1 and CDR2 (germline): SGHRS, YFSETQ. The CDR3 has 13 residues. The ends were cut back, 7 bases at V and 4 bases at J, with 11 bases in the middle. The DNA for the CDR3 is TGCGCCAGCTCCATCCAGTTTAATGAAAAACTGTTTTTT. Amino acid sequence: CASSIQFNEKLFF.

The V call is TRBV12-3 or TRBV12-4, the J call TRBJ1-6; 7 bases are shared with TRBD1. V shed 4 bases, J shed 6 bases, and the junction held 6 bases outside the gene matches. The CDR3 sequence is 15 residues long. The CDR3 coding sequence is TGTGCCAGCAGTTCCCCGGGACAGCCTAATTCACCCCTCCACTTT. Its protein product is CASSSPGQPNSPLHF.

This clonotype was picked up many times. The V call is TRBV20-1, the J call TRBJ2-7, with 7 bases aligning to TRBD2. Germline V gives CDR1 DFQATT, CDR2 SNEGSKA (reference sequence). The V segment lost 0 bases and the J segment 4 bases; nucleotides outside the gene matches: 9. This CDR3 region has 15 residues. The CDR3 loop is CSARDGRGGEYEQYF. The CDR3 bases are TGCAGTGCTAGAGATGGGCGTGGGGGGGAGTACGAGCAGTACTTC.